Each of the 27 T cell receptor beta chains below was sequenced from the same sample in a study of blood T cell repertoires in COVID-19. TCRdb's table, derived via immunoSEQ multiplex PCR, lists solely in-frame clones and lacks some. The sample shows roughly 160,000 clones, 65% to 85% of them seen only once. Sequenced material: PBMCs or T cells enriched from blood (not recorded which). The source of these receptors is a woman aged 40 to 50 with acute COVID-19.

The chain is built from TRBV19 and TRBJ1-5, with D maybe TRBD1 (6 bases). With 3 bases removed from V and 6 bases from J, the gap between germline ends came to 24 bases. The CDR3 length is 18 residues. The germline gives CDR1 LNHDA, CDR2 SQIVND (reference sequence). CDR3 sequence: CASSMGQGKMRALQPQHF. The CDR3 coding sequence is TGTGCCAGTAGTATGGGGCAGGGGAAGATGAGGGCCCTTCAGCCCCAGCATTTT.

The V and J genes are TRBV6-6 and TRBJ2-4, with D perhaps TRBD1 (6 bases). Trimming stripped 0 bases from V and 5 bases from J, with 14 bases between. This CDR3 comprises 16 residues. CDR1 MNHNY and CDR2 SVGAGI come from the germline V gene (reference sequence). CDR3 coding DNA: TGTGCCAGCAGTTACTCGACGTCAGGGGCCCAAAACATTCAGTACTTC. Its translation is CASSYSTSGAQNIQYF.

V usage is TRBV5-5 and J usage is TRBJ1-5; 8 bases map to TRBD1. CDR1 and CDR2 (germline): SGHKS, YYEKEE (reference sequence). The V segment lost 0 bases and the J segment 7 bases; nucleotides outside the gene matches: 6. The CDR3 runs 15 residues. DNA of the CDR3: TGTGCCAGCAGCTTGGCAACAGGGGGTGGGCAGCCCCAGCATTTT. The encoded protein is CASSLATGGGQPQHF.

V gene TRBV13 combines with J gene TRBJ1-1; D is unclear. Germline V gene data show CDR1 as PRHDT and CDR2 as FYEKMQ (reference sequence). CDR3 size: 16 residues. V lost 5 bases and J 1 base, leaving 17 bases between the germline ends. The CDR3 DNA reads as TGTGCCAGCAGCCTCTGGGCAGCTTCTTGGAACACTGAAGCTTTCTTT. Protein: CASSLWAASWNTEAFF.

The chain combines TRBV11-2 with TRBJ2-3; no firm D call. CDR1 and CDR2 from the germline V gene are SGHAT and FQNNGV. The CDR3 is made up of 13 amino acids. The V end was cut by 3 bases, the J end by 1 base, with 5 bases between. The CDR3 DNA reads TGTGCCAGCAGCTTCACGGGCACAGATACGCAGTATTTT. This sequence encodes CASSFTGTDTQYF. The full variable domain, with the rest looked up from reference TRBV11-2 and TRBJ2-3, is EAGVAQSPRYKIIEKRQSVAFWCNPISGHATLYWYQQILGQGPKLLIQFQNNGVVDDSQLPKDRFSAERLKGVDSTLKIQPAKLEDSAVYLCASSFTGTDTQYFGPGTRLTVL.

This clone was counted a few times. The chain couples TRBV5-1 to TRBJ2-3, with TRBD1 matching 7 bases. Germline V gene data show CDR1 as SGHRS and CDR2 as YFSETQ. The CDR3 consists of 16 residues. Germline trimming cut 4 bases from V and 5 bases from J; bases unmatched to any gene: 13. The CDR3 protein is CASSPPRQGSVDTQYF. The CDR3 region has the DNA TGCGCCAGCAGCCCTCCGCGACAGGGATCGGTAGATACGCAGTATTTT.

The chain combines TRBV7-3 with TRBJ2-3, with D unclear. Per the germline V gene, CDR1 is SGHTA and CDR2 is FQGTGA. CDR3 length: 14 amino acids. V lost 4 bases to trimming and J lost 8 bases, with 16 bases between them. CDR3 nucleotide sequence: TGTGCCAGCAGCTCCACCCCGGCGGTCAGTACGCAGTATTTT. This gives the protein CASSSTPAVSTQYF. The full variable domain, in which reference TRBV7-3 and TRBJ2-3 provide the parts outside the CDR3, is GAGVSQTPSNKVTEKGKYVELRCDPISGHTALYWYRQSLGQGPEFLIYFQGTGAADDSGLPNDRFFAVRPEGSVSTLKIQRTERGDSAVYLCASSSTPAVSTQYFGPGTRLTVL.

In the case of this clone: The same CDR3 is also encoded by other DNA sequences in this sample. The chain employs TRBV11-1 and TRBJ1-1, with a weak D call TRBD1 (5 bases). This CDR3 comprises 13 residues. Trimming took off 6 bases at V and 1 base at J, with 9 bases between the two ends. The germline gives CDR1 SGHAT, CDR2 FQDESV (reference sequence). CDR3 protein: CASSSDRNTEAFF. CDR3 nucleotides: TGTGCCAGCAGTTCAGACAGGAACACTGAAGCTTTCTTT.

The rearrangement joins TRBV5-8 to TRBJ2-2; D is possibly TRBD1 (6 bases). The CDR3 spans 15 residues. V lost 4 bases and J 3 bases, leaving 13 bases between the germline ends. Germline V CDR1 and CDR2: SGHTS, YDEGEE. This CDR3 is CASSPTTGYTGELFF. In DNA form, the CDR3 reads TGTGCCAGCAGCCCAACCACAGGGTACACCGGGGAGCTGTTTTTT.

The genes are TRBV2 and TRBJ2-5, with D possibly matching TRBD1 (5 bases). Per the germline V gene, CDR1 is SNHLY and CDR2 is FYNNEI. The CDR3 runs 15 residues. V was pared by 9 bases and J by 2 bases, with 19 bases between. For the CDR3, the DNA is TGTGCCAGTAAAAAGACAGACCTAAGGCAAGAGACCCAGTACTTC. Amino acids: CASKKTDLRQETQYF. Using reference TRBV2 and TRBJ2-5 for the parts outside the CDR3, the full variable domain is EPEVTQTPSHQVTQMGQEVILRCVPISNHLYFYWYRQILGQKVEFLVSFYNNEISEKSEIFDDQFSVERPDGSNFTLKIRSTKLEDSAMYFCASKKTDLRQETQYFGPGTRLLVL.

The genes are TRBV5-1 and TRBJ2-1, with a tentative D call TRBD2 (5 bases). V was cut by 1 base and J by 0 bases, with 14 bases left in between. Germline lookup yields CDR1 SGHRS and CDR2 YFSETQ. The CDR3 is 17 amino acids. The CDR3 spells CASSLSAGHSSYNEQFF. CDR3 DNA: TGCGCCAGCAGCTTGAGCGCGGGCCACAGCTCCTACAATGAGCAGTTCTTC.

This chain uses TRBV28 with TRBJ2-1; TRBD2 is a possible D gene (6 bases). The CDR3 totals 15 residues. V lost 5 bases to trimming and J lost 6 bases, with 17 bases between them. Germline V CDR1 and CDR2: MDHEN, SYDVKM. The CDR3 sequence is CASSLIGGISNEQFF. Written as DNA, the CDR3 is TGTGCCAGCAGTCTAATAGGCGGGATCAGCAATGAGCAGTTCTTC.

This clone was recorded only once. The rearrangement joins TRBV7-3 to TRBJ1-2, with 11 bases identical to TRBD1. The CDR3 sequence is 16 residues long. The V gene end was trimmed by 5 bases and the J gene end by 4 bases; junction bases not matched to a gene: 9. Germline CDR1 and CDR2: SGHTA and FQGTGA. In DNA, the CDR3 is TGTGCCAGCAGCCCAGGGCCGGGACAGGGGGGCTATGGCTACACCTTC. Translating gives CASSPGPGQGGYGYTF.

The sample holds a few counts of this clone. The genes are TRBV9 and TRBJ1-1; TRBD1 aligns across 7 bases. The CDR3 has 16 amino acids. Trimming took 4 bases from V and 7 from J; bases not matched to a gene: 16. Germline loops: CDR1 SGDLS, CDR2 YYNGEE. The CDR3 DNA is TGTGCCAGCAGCCTTAGCTCCGGACAGGCGGGGTTTGAAGCTTTCTTT. Its translation: CASSLSSGQAGFEAFF.

This sequence joins TRBV4-1 and TRBJ1-5; no firm D call. The V end lost 0 bases, the J end lost 6 bases, and 9 bases lay between the germline ends. The germline V gene has CDR1 MGHRA and CDR2 YSYEKL. This CDR3 has 14 amino acids. CDR3 nucleotides: TGCGCCAGCAGCCAAGACTTTCGCGGTCAGCCCCAGCATTTT. Protein product: CASSQDFRGQPQHF.

This chain links TRBV15 with TRBJ2-1; no definite D call. This CDR3 has 13 amino acids. Germline values: CDR1 LNHNV, CDR2 YYDKDF (reference sequence). With 6 bases removed from V and 1 base from J, the gap between germline ends came to 7 bases. Here the CDR3 DNA reads TGTGCCACCAGGCCTCGGTCCTACAATGAGCAGTTCTTC. It codes for CATRPRSYNEQFF. The variable domain in full, completed from reference TRBV15 and TRBJ2-1, reads DAMVIQNPRYQVTQFGKPVTLSCSQTLNHNVMYWYQQKSSQAPKLLFHYYDKDFNNEADTPDNFQSRRPNTSFCFLDIRSPGLGDTAMYLCATRPRSYNEQFFGPGTRLTVL.

This sequence joins TRBV10-3 and TRBJ1-5, with 10 bases lining up with TRBD1. The CDR3 consists of 13 residues. The V segment lost 10 bases and the J segment 7 bases; nucleotides outside the gene matches: 7. CDR1 and CDR2 (germline): ENHRY, SYGVKD. As DNA, the CDR3 is TGTGCCACCGAAGGACAGGGGGGACAGCCCCAGCATTTT. Translating it yields CATEGQGGQPQHF.

This chain links TRBV12-5 with TRBJ1-4; D gene unclear. This CDR3 comprises 14 residues. V was clipped by 0 bases and J by 8 bases, with 10 bases between them. Germline assignment: CDR1 LGHNT and CDR2 FRNRAP. CDR3 protein: CASGLVPEREKLFF. The CDR3 nucleotides read TGTGCTAGTGGTTTGGTACCGGAGAGGGAAAAACTGTTTTTT.

This clone came up once. The chain links TRBV18 to TRBJ1-4, with a weak D call TRBD1 (6 bases). The length of the CDR3 is 13 residues. Germline CDR1 reads KGHSH; CDR2 reads LQKENI. Trimming shortened V by 6 bases and J by 2 bases, and 7 bases separated the two germline ends. The CDR3 region is CASSRGTNEKLFF. The CDR3 nucleotides read TGTGCCAGCTCTAGGGGGACTAATGAAAAACTGTTTTTT.

This chain connects TRBV19 to TRBJ2-1, with a weak D call TRBD1 (5 bases). V was clipped by 2 bases and J by 12 bases, with 20 bases between them. Germline CDR1 LNHDA, CDR2 SQIVND (reference sequence). There are 15 residues in the CDR3. This CDR3 is CASSITPGSRIGQFF. CDR3 nucleotide sequence: TGTGCCAGTAGTATAACCCCAGGGTCTCGCATCGGGCAGTTCTTC. The variable domain in full, with the rest retrieved from reference TRBV19 and TRBJ2-1, is DGGITQSPKYLFRKEGQNVTLSCEQNLNHDAMYWYRQDPGQGLRLIYYSQIVNDFQKGDIAEGYSVSREKKESFPLTVTSAQKNPTAFYLCASSITPGSRIGQFFGPGTRLTVL.

This chain connects TRBV7-9 to TRBJ2-1; D unclear. Trimming pared 1 base from V and 9 bases from J, leaving 7 bases between. Germline V lookup: CDR1 SEHNR, CDR2 FQNEAQ (reference sequence). The CDR3 totals 12 residues. CDR3 residues: CASSLEGGEQFF. For the CDR3, the DNA is TGTGCCAGCAGCTTAGAAGGCGGTGAGCAGTTCTTC.

This clone occurred once. The rearrangement uses TRBV19 and TRBJ2-2; 7 bases are shared with TRBD2. The CDR3 runs to 19 residues. J lost 2 bases, V lost 3 bases, and 15 bases had no gene match. Germline-derived CDR1 and CDR2 are LNHDA and SQIVND (reference sequence). This CDR3 reads CASSIRPALAVDNTGELFF. The CDR3 bases are TGTGCCAGTAGTATTCGACCCGCGCTAGCGGTTGACAACACCGGGGAGCTGTTTTTT.

The chain employs TRBV7-9 and TRBJ1-3; perhaps TRBD1 as D (5 bases). The CDR3 runs 14 residues. Germline CDR1 SEHNR, CDR2 FQNEAQ (reference sequence). Trimming stripped 2 bases from V and 5 bases from J, with 10 bases between. CDR3 residues: CASSLTQGRNTIYF. The CDR3 DNA is TGTGCCAGCAGCTTAACCCAGGGTAGAAACACCATATATTTT. The full variable domain, completed using reference TRBV7-9 and TRBJ1-3, is DTGVSQNPRHKITKRGQNVTFRCDPISEHNRLYWYRQTLGQGPEFLTYFQNEAQLEKSRLLSDRFSAERPKGSFSTLEIQRTEQGDSAMYLCASSLTQGRNTIYFGEGSWLTVV.

This chain links TRBV5-6 with TRBJ1-2; 9 positions agree with TRBD1. Germline values: CDR1 SGHDT, CDR2 YYEEEE. The CDR3 covers 14 residues. The ends lost 2 bases at V and 5 bases at J; junction bases unmatched: 4. Here the CDR3 DNA reads TGTGCCAGCAGCTTCCAGGACAGGGGATATGGCTACACCTTC. Protein: CASSFQDRGYGYTF.

The chain links TRBV2 to TRBJ1-1, with D possibly matching TRBD1 (6 bases). Germline V lookup: CDR1 SNHLY, CDR2 FYNNEI. There are 13 residues in the CDR3. V was cut by 8 bases and J by 8 bases, with 18 bases left in between. This CDR3 reads CASCWEQGTEAFF. The DNA for the CDR3 is TGTGCCAGCTGTTGGGAACAGGGCACCGAAGCTTTCTTT.

There are a few counts of this clone. The J gene is TRBJ2-3, the V gene TRBV7-9, with TRBD2 as a possible D gene (5 bases). Germline V lookup: CDR1 SEHNR, CDR2 FQNEAQ (reference sequence). CDR3 length equals 15 residues. The V end was cut by 1 base, the J end by 2 bases, with 10 bases between. The CDR3 sequence is CASSLDGGPTDTQYF. CDR3 DNA sequence: TGTGCCAGCAGCTTAGATGGCGGGCCCACAGATACGCAGTATTTT.

V and J are TRBV5-6 and TRBJ2-3, with TRBD2 as a possible D gene (6 bases). Trimming took off 0 bases at V and 2 bases at J, with 10 bases between the two ends. CDR3 length: 15 residues. CDR1 and CDR2 (germline): SGHDT, YYEEEE. CDR3 nucleotide sequence: TGTGCCAGCAGCTTGGTGGGACTTCCCACAGATACGCAGTATTTT. This translates into CASSLVGLPTDTQYF.